A single sample gave rise to the 16 T cell receptor beta chains below, sequenced in a study of metastatic and nonmetastatic thyroid tumors. From the PCR reads, TCRdb re-called clones with MiXCR. The data show 30,000 to 35,000 clones, with 15% seen just once and around 20% held by the top ten. No treatment had been given to any patient before thyroid surgery. The material sequenced was blood. Receptors originate from a male donor with papillary thyroid cancer or a benign thyroid nodule (not recorded which). Some clones in this sample may be carry-over from other donors' samples.

This chain connects TRBV5-1 to TRBJ1-6; the D is unclear. Germline CDR1 SGHRS, CDR2 YFSETQ. Trimming left V 0 bases short and J 0 bases short, with 13 bases between. The CDR3 sequence is 18 residues long. CDR3 DNA: TGCGCCAGCAGCTTGGTAGGGCTCACCAGCTCCTATAATTCACCCCTCCACTTT. Its translation: CASSLVGLTSSYNSPLHF.

There are many counts of this clone. V gene TRBV18 combines with J gene TRBJ2-1; TRBD2 aligns across 14 bases. The CDR3 has 18 amino acids. Losses at the gene ends were 3 bases for V and 3 bases for J; bases not matched to a gene: 7. Germline V lookup: CDR1 KGHSH, CDR2 LQKENI. The CDR3 spells CASSPGLAGVSRYNEQFF. The CDR3, as DNA: TGTGCCAGCTCACCGGGACTAGCGGGAGTGTCCCGCTACAATGAGCAGTTCTTC.

As to this clone: One end of the junction is discordant with germline, which a read error may explain. J is TRBJ2-7 and V is TRBV11-2, with TRBD2 matching 10 bases. CDR1 SGHAT and CDR2 FQNNGV come from the germline V gene. This CDR3 contains 15 residues. The CDR3 DNA sequence: TGTGCCATCAGCTACCTAGCGGGAGACATCTACGAGCAGTACTTC. Translating it yields CAISYLAGDIYEQYF.

This clone appeared many times. The chain employs TRBV27 and TRBJ1-2; the D gene is possibly TRBD1 (5 bases). CDR1 MNHEY and CDR2 SMNVEV come from the germline V gene (reference sequence). V lost 5 bases to trimming and J lost 3 bases, with 13 bases between them. The CDR3 length is 14 residues. The CDR3 bases are TGTGCCAGCAGTCTGGCAGGGTATGACTATGGCTACACCTTC. As protein: CASSLAGYDYGYTF.

The table lists this clone with a few counts. DNA of the CDR3: TGTGCCAGTAGGAGGGAGGGACGATACAATGAGCAGTTCTTC. This encodes CASRREGRYNEQFF. The chain uses TRBV19 and TRBJ2-1, with TRBD2 identical over 7 bases. The V gene end was trimmed by 6 bases and the J gene end by 4 bases; junction bases not matched to a gene: 6. CDR3 length equals 14 residues. Germline CDR1 LNHDA, CDR2 SQIVND (reference sequence). The variable domain in full, with the rest retrieved from reference TRBV19 and TRBJ2-1, is DGGITQSPKYLFRKEGQNVTLSCEQNLNHDAMYWYRQDPGQGLRLIYYSQIVNDFQKGDIAEGYSVSREKKESFPLTVTSAQKNPTAFYLCASRREGRYNEQFFGPGTRLTVL.

The chain is built from TRBV18 and TRBJ1-4; the match to TRBD1 covers 7 bases. The germline CDR1 and CDR2 sequences are KGHSH and LQKENI. The CDR3 sequence is 13 residues long. V was pared by 6 bases and J by 8 bases, with 6 bases of the junction left unmatched. CDR3 protein: CASSPGQCEKLFF. CDR3 sequence (DNA): TGTGCCAGCTCTCCGGGACAGTGCGAAAAACTGTTTTTT.

This clone was seen at least ten times. Different DNA sequences within this sample yield the same CDR3. The chain carries TRBV29-1 and TRBJ2-7, with 9 bases lining up with TRBD2. The V and J ends lost 0 bases and 5 bases, in that order; junction bases with no gene match: 11. CDR3 length equals 16 residues. Germline lookup yields CDR1 SQVTM and CDR2 ANQGSEA. CDR3 sequence: CSVEDRFLAGLNEQYF. CDR3 DNA sequence: TGCAGCGTTGAAGATCGGTTCCTAGCGGGACTCAACGAGCAGTACTTC.

This clone was detected many times. The chain has TRBV28 and TRBJ1-5, with D perhaps TRBD1 (5 bases). Germline assignment: CDR1 MDHEN and CDR2 SYDVKM. The V end was cut by 5 bases, the J end by 2 bases, with 10 bases between. The CDR3 covers 14 residues. CDR3 in DNA: TGTGCCAGCAGTGGGGGGACCGGCAATCAGCCCCAGCATTTT. As protein: CASSGGTGNQPQHF.

The CDR3 bases are TGCAGTGCTCCGACTAGGTGGGAGCAGTACTTC. It translates to CSAPTRWEQYF. This rearrangement joins TRBV20-1 to TRBJ2-7; a possible D gene is TRBD2 (6 bases). Looked up from germline, CDR1 is DFQATT and CDR2 is SNEGSKA (reference sequence). The length of the CDR3 is 11 residues. Between the trimmed V and J ends, which lost 5 bases and 7 bases, there was a span of 12 bases.

This clone was observed many times. The chain combines TRBV7-8 with TRBJ1-5, with D possibly TRBD1 on 5 matching bases. Germline values: CDR1 SGHVS, CDR2 FQNEAQ. The V end lost 1 base, the J end lost 5 bases, and 15 bases lay between the germline ends. This CDR3 has 16 residues. The CDR3 DNA reads as TGTGCCAGCAGCTTAGGGGCGCGTGGGACGGATCAGCCCCAGCATTTT. Translated, it gives CASSLGARGTDQPQHF.

This clone appeared many times. The genes are TRBV30 and TRBJ1-2, with a possible D match to TRBD1 (5 bases). The CDR3 runs 13 residues. Germline V CDR1 and CDR2: GTSNPN, SVGIG (reference sequence). V was shortened by 0 bases and J by 4 bases, with 9 bases between the two germline ends. The CDR3 nucleotides read TGTGCCTGGAGTGTACAGGCAAGCTATGGCTACACCTTC. Translation gives CAWSVQASYGYTF.

This clone was picked up many times. The J gene is TRBJ2-1, the V gene TRBV12-3 or TRBV12-4, with D unresolved. V lost 7 bases and J 6 bases, leaving 10 bases between the germline ends. The CDR3 sequence is 12 residues long. Written as DNA, the CDR3 is TGTGCCAGCACAAAGCTGAGCAATGAGCAGTTCTTC. The encoded protein is CASTKLSNEQFF.

This clone was detected many times. The chain joins TRBV6-5 to TRBJ1-1; 10 bases are a match to TRBD1. The V gene's germline CDR1 is MNHEY and CDR2 SVGAGI. The trim removed 0 bases at V and 0 bases at J, leaving 10 bases unmatched. The CDR3 loop spans 19 amino acids. The CDR3 loop reads CASSYSSGTGASMNTEAFF. The DNA for the CDR3 is TGTGCCAGCAGTTACTCATCGGGGACAGGGGCCTCGATGAACACTGAAGCTTTCTTT.

This clone was counted many times. The chain employs TRBV20-1 and TRBJ2-3; D gene unclear. The CDR3 is made up of 13 amino acids. V was pared by 0 bases and J by 8 bases, with 12 bases between. Germline V CDR1 and CDR2: DFQATT, SNEGSKA (reference sequence). The CDR3 region is CSARDQRTLTQYF. In nucleotides, the CDR3 is TGCAGTGCTAGAGACCAGAGGACCCTTACGCAGTATTTT.

CDR3 protein: CASSLYPGGTGDMNTEAFF. DNA for the CDR3: TGTGCCAGCAGCTTATATCCCGGGGGGACAGGTGACATGAACACTGAAGCTTTCTTT. The chain is built from TRBV7-6 and TRBJ1-1; TRBD1 matches 8 bases. The CDR3 runs to 19 residues. V gave up 2 bases and J gave up 0 bases; unmatched junction bases: 14. Germline CDR1 reads SGHVS; CDR2 reads FNYEAQ. The full variable domain, rest sourced from reference TRBV7-6 and TRBJ1-1, is GAGVSQSPRYKVTKRGQDVALRCDPISGHVSLYWYRQALGQGPEFLTYFNYEAQQDKSGLPNDRFSAERPEGSISTLTIQRTEQRDSAMYRCASSLYPGGTGDMNTEAFFGQGTRLTVV.

This clone occurred many times. The sample holds other DNA sequences that translate to the same CDR3. The chain carries TRBV5-1 and TRBJ2-3, with D maybe TRBD2 (6 bases). Germline V gives CDR1 SGHRS, CDR2 YFSETQ. V dropped 2 bases and J dropped 0 bases, with 13 bases sitting between them. This CDR3 spans 16 amino acids. CDR3 nucleotides: TGCGCCAGCAGCTTAGGGACTCCGTCTAGCACAGATACGCAGTATTTT. This sequence encodes CASSLGTPSSTDTQYF.